The 26 T cell receptor beta chains reported below all come from one sample, sequenced in a study of blood T cell repertoires in COVID-19. Sequencing was performed with immunoSEQ multiplex PCR; in TCRdb, only in-frame clones are kept and a portion is missing. This sample carries about 310,000 clones, 75% to 90% of them seen once, and the ten largest clones take 5.2%. What was sequenced was PBMCs or T cells enriched from blood (not recorded which). The origin of the receptors is a man between 60 and 75 years old who had recovered from COVID-19.

This chain joins TRBV5-1 and TRBJ1-4, with 8 bases that match TRBD1. The CDR3 extends over 16 amino acids. Losses at the gene ends were 0 bases for V and 4 bases for J; bases not matched to a gene: 5. Per the germline V gene, CDR1 is SGHRS and CDR2 is YFSETQ. CDR3 DNA: TGCGCCAGCAGCTTGGCCGGACAGGGAAGTAATGAAAAACTGTTTTTT. It is translated as CASSLAGQGSNEKLFF.

This clone was seen more than once but under ten times. The chain recombines TRBV3-1 (or the pseudogene TRBV3-2) with TRBJ2-7; D unclear. The CDR3 has 15 residues. V lost 5 bases and J 1 base, leaving 15 bases between the germline ends. Per germline, CDR1 LGHDT and CDR2 YNNKEL (reference sequence). This CDR3 is CASSSSEQRSYEQYF. In nucleotides, the CDR3 is TGTGCCAGCAGCTCATCCGAGCAAAGATCCTACGAGCAGTACTTC.

The rearrangement links TRBV9 to TRBJ2-1, with a tentative D call TRBD2 (5 bases). The V end was cut by 4 bases, the J end by 4 bases, with 12 bases between. This CDR3 comprises 14 residues. The germline V gene has CDR1 SGDLS and CDR2 YYNGEE. In DNA form, the CDR3 reads TGTGCCAGCAGCCCCTCGGACTCGTACAATGAGCAGTTCTTC. Protein sequence: CASSPSDSYNEQFF.

The chain uses TRBV9 and TRBJ1-5, with a weak D call TRBD1 (6 bases). V was trimmed by 3 bases and J by 5 bases, leaving 18 bases between them. In germline, CDR1 is SGDLS, CDR2 YYNGEE. The CDR3 spans 16 residues. CDR3 loop: CASSARDTGWHQPQHF. DNA for the CDR3: TGTGCCAGCAGCGCCCGGGACACCGGGTGGCATCAGCCCCAGCATTTT.

V and J are TRBV6-2 or TRBV6-3 and TRBJ1-5; weak D call: TRBD1 (6 bases). V lost 5 bases to trimming and J lost 7 bases, with 12 bases between them. Germline V gene sequence: CDR1 MNHEY, CDR2 SVGEGT. The CDR3 extends over 13 amino acids. CDR3 in DNA: TGTGCCAGCAGTACTAACAGGGAGCAGCCCCAGCATTTT. Amino acid sequence: CASSTNREQPQHF.

V is TRBV10-2 and J is TRBJ2-3; TRBD2 aligns across 9 bases. V gave up 3 bases and J gave up 1 base; unmatched junction bases: 2. The CDR3 extends over 15 amino acids. Germline CDR1 WSHSY, CDR2 SAAADI. The chain's CDR3 is CASSDSGRRTDTQYF. The CDR3 DNA is TGCGCCAGCAGTGACAGCGGGAGGCGCACAGATACGCAGTATTTT.

The V and J genes are TRBV29-1 and TRBJ1-4; maybe TRBD1 (5 bases). This CDR3 spans 15 amino acids. The germline gives CDR1 SQVTM, CDR2 ANQGSEA. Trimming stripped 5 bases from V and 0 bases from J, with 13 bases between. The CDR3 region is CSVPGGFATNEKLFF. In nucleotides, the CDR3 is TGCAGCGTTCCCGGGGGGTTCGCAACTAATGAAAAACTGTTTTTT.

This rearrangement joins TRBV6-4 to TRBJ2-3, with a tentative D call TRBD2 (6 bases). The length of the CDR3 is 16 residues. Trimming pared 5 bases from V and 4 bases from J, leaving 19 bases between. The germline V gene has CDR1 MRHNA and CDR2 SNTAGT. CDR3 sequence reads: CASSLAGRGGPDTQYF. The CDR3 DNA reads as TGTGCCAGCAGTCTGGCGGGACGTGGAGGCCCAGATACGCAGTATTTT.

This rearrangement joins TRBV7-2 to TRBJ1-1, with TRBD1 matching 9 bases. The J segment lost 0 bases and the V segment lost 5 bases, leaving 7 bases of the junction unmatched. This CDR3 contains 16 residues. CDR1 SGHTA and CDR2 FQGNSA come from the germline V gene. Written as DNA, the CDR3 is TGTGCCAGCAGCGACCGGACAGGGGTTATGAACACTGAAGCTTTCTTT. It is translated as CASSDRTGVMNTEAFF.

The rearrangement joins TRBV30 to TRBJ2-1; the match to TRBD2 covers 11 bases. J gave up 4 bases and V 2 bases, and 4 bases lay outside the gene matches. The CDR3 spans 15 residues. Germline V gene lookup returns CDR1 GTSNPN and CDR2 SVGIG (reference sequence). The CDR3 bases are TGTGCCTGGAGTAGGGGACTAGCGGCGTACAATGAGCAGTTCTTC. Translating it yields CAWSRGLAAYNEQFF.

The CDR3 coding sequence is TGTGCCAGCAGCCCCGGGGGACCGGGGGGCGGCTACACCTTC. Residues: CASSPGGPGGGYTF. J is TRBJ1-2 and V is TRBV4-2, with D possibly being TRBD1 (6 bases). The CDR3 has 14 amino acids. The V end lost 4 bases, the J end lost 8 bases, and 17 bases lay between the germline ends. Germline V gene lookup returns CDR1 LGHNA and CDR2 YNFKEQ.

The chain employs TRBV5-1 and TRBJ1-1; perhaps TRBD1 as D (5 bases). V was trimmed by 2 bases and J by 6 bases, leaving 8 bases between them. The CDR3 consists of 12 residues. Germline V gene data show CDR1 as SGHRS and CDR2 as YFSETQ. CDR3 coding DNA: TGCGCCAGCAGCTTATGGGGGGCTGAAGCTTTCTTT. This encodes CASSLWGAEAFF.

The chain employs TRBV3-1 (or the pseudogene TRBV3-2) and TRBJ2-5; 8 nucleotides line up with TRBD1. The CDR3 sequence is 14 residues long. CDR1 is LGHDT, CDR2 YNNKEL, per germline (reference sequence). Losses at the gene ends were 5 bases for V and 2 bases for J; bases not matched to a gene: 4. CDR3 in amino acids: CASSKGQGQETQYF. The CDR3 DNA is TGTGCCAGCAGCAAAGGACAGGGACAAGAGACCCAGTACTTC.

In DNA, the CDR3 is TGTGCCAGCAGCTTCGGGGAGGAGACCCAGTACTTC. Encoded protein: CASSFGEETQYF. V usage is TRBV7-2 and J usage is TRBJ2-5; possibly TRBD2 for D (5 bases). CDR3 length: 12 residues. Germline-derived CDR1 and CDR2 are SGHTA and FQGNSA. V shed 3 bases and J shed 5 bases, with 7 bases lying between them.

The chain carries TRBV28 and TRBJ2-5; TRBD1 agrees at 7 bases. This CDR3 is 15 amino acids long. The ends lost 5 bases at V and 4 bases at J; junction bases unmatched: 10. CDR1 and CDR2 (germline): MDHEN, SYDVKM. Here the CDR3 reads CASSADQGVGETQYF. CDR3 nucleotide sequence: TGTGCCAGCAGTGCGGACCAGGGGGTCGGAGAGACCCAGTACTTC.

The chain recombines TRBV21-1 with TRBJ1-1. TRBV21-1 is labeled a pseudogene. The CDR3 loop spans 15 amino acids. The CDR3 coding sequence is TGTGCCAGCAGCAAAGGGACGGGAGGAGACACTGAAGCTTTCTTT. It is translated as CASSKGTGGDTEAFF.

The DNA for the CDR3 is TGTGCCAGCAGCTTGCGACAGGGAGATAATGAGCAGTTCTTC. Its protein is CASSLRQGDNEQFF. The chain is built from TRBV7-3 and TRBJ2-1, with TRBD1 matching over 7 bases. The CDR3 runs 14 residues. The V and J ends lost 3 bases and 7 bases, in that order; junction bases with no gene match: 6. CDR1 and CDR2 from the germline V gene are SGHTA and FQGTGA.

The rearrangement links TRBV28 to TRBJ1-2, with 10 bases fitting TRBD1. The CDR3 runs to 15 residues. Per the germline V gene, CDR1 is MDHEN and CDR2 is SYDVKM. V lost 5 bases and J lost 3; bases outside the gene matches: 6. For the CDR3, the DNA is TGTGCCAGCAGTGGCTTGACAGGGGGCTACTATGGCTACACCTTC. Translated, it gives CASSGLTGGYYGYTF.

CDR3 sequence: CASSINYYNEQFF. Here the CDR3 DNA reads TGTGCCAGTAGTATCAACTACTACAATGAGCAGTTCTTC. The gene calls are TRBV19 and TRBJ2-1; the D is unclear. Trimming shortened V by 3 bases and J by 3 bases, and 6 bases separated the two germline ends. CDR1 and CDR2 (germline): LNHDA, SQIVND (reference sequence). The CDR3 runs to 13 residues.

This clone occurred a few times. The chain is built from TRBV12-2 and TRBJ1-4. TRBV12-2 is a listed pseudogene. The CDR3 covers 15 residues. The CDR3 nucleotides are TGTGCAAGTCGCTGGCGGGAGGGAGATGAGGAAAAACTGTTTTTT. As protein: CASRWREGDEEKLFF.

This chain connects TRBV7-3 to TRBJ2-1; TRBD2 agrees at 16 bases. Germline V gene sequence: CDR1 SGHTA, CDR2 FQGTGA. With 2 bases clipped from V and 7 bases from J, the junction kept 11 bases outside the gene matches. The CDR3 is 19 amino acids. The CDR3 coding sequence is TGTGCCAGCAGCTTAGGGCTATCCGGGACTAGCGGGAGGGCTAATGAGCAGTTCTTC. It specifies CASSLGLSGTSGRANEQFF.

This clone was seen a single time. J is TRBJ2-1 and V is TRBV9, with D unresolved. This CDR3 comprises 15 residues. CDR1 SGDLS and CDR2 YYNGEE come from the germline V gene. V lost 5 bases and J lost 0, with 12 bases in between. CDR3 region: CASRPTESSYNEQFF. The CDR3 bases are TGTGCCAGCAGACCCACAGAGAGCTCCTACAATGAGCAGTTCTTC.

This chain joins TRBV19 and TRBJ1-5, with D possibly matching TRBD1 (5 bases). Germline CDR1 and CDR2: LNHDA and SQIVND (reference sequence). The germline V and J ends were trimmed by 2 bases and 0 bases, with 14 bases remaining between them. This CDR3 comprises 17 residues. The CDR3 region has the DNA TGTGCCAGTAGTATATACAGGAGGGCCTTTAGCAATCAGCCCCAGCATTTT. Protein: CASSIYRRAFSNQPQHF. Full variable domain (remainder filled in from reference TRBV19 and TRBJ1-5): DGGITQSPKYLFRKEGQNVTLSCEQNLNHDAMYWYRQDPGQGLRLIYYSQIVNDFQKGDIAEGYSVSREKKESFPLTVTSAQKNPTAFYLCASSIYRRAFSNQPQHFGDGTRLSIL.

The J gene is TRBJ2-2, the V gene TRBV2, with D maybe TRBD1 (5 bases). V gave up 5 bases and J gave up 1 base, with 11 bases separating them. This CDR3 spans 15 amino acids. CDR1 and CDR2 from the germline V gene are SNHLY and FYNNEI. The CDR3 DNA reads TGTGCCAGCAGTATCCGGACACAGAACACCGGGGAGCTGTTTTTT. It translates to CASSIRTQNTGELFF.

The V call is TRBV12-3 or TRBV12-4, the J call TRBJ2-7, with 11 positions matching TRBD1. There are 12 residues in the CDR3. Trimming removed 8 bases from V and 3 bases from J; junction bases left unmatched: 0. The CDR3 protein is CASGTGGYEQYF. Written as DNA, the CDR3 is TGTGCCAGCGGGACAGGGGGCTACGAGCAGTACTTC.

This clone was detected once. V usage is TRBV9 and J usage is TRBJ1-4; D is unclear. V lost 3 bases to trimming and J lost 1 base, with 7 bases between them. CDR1 and CDR2 (germline): SGDLS, YYNGEE. CDR3 length: 14 residues. The DNA for the CDR3 is TGTGCCAGCAGCGCCGACATAACTAATGAAAAACTGTTTTTT. Protein product: CASSADITNEKLFF.